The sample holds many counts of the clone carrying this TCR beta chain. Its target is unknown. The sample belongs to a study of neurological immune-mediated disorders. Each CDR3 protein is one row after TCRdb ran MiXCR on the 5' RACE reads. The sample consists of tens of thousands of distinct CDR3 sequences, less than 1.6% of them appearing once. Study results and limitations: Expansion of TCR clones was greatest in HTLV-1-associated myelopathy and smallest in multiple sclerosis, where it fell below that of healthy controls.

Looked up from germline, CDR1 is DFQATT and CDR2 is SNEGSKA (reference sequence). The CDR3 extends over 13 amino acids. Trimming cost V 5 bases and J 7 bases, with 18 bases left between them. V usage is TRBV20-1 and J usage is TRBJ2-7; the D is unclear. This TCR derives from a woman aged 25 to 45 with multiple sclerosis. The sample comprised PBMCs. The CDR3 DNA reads TGCAGTGCTTCGCCCACCGGGTTGGAAGAGCAGTACTTC. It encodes CSASPTGLEEQYF.